The text below deals with one T cell receptor beta chain. Its specificity is not known. This CDR3 contains 14 residues. Germline V gene sequence: CDR1 SGHTA, CDR2 FQGNSA. Between the trimmed V and J ends, which lost 6 bases and 3 bases, there was a span of 14 bases. The sample comes from a study of beta chain features in type 1 diabetes. Expressed TCRB transcripts were sequenced because the entire RNA isolate underwent reverse transcription. Data came from immunoSEQ multiplex PCR; TCRdb stores just in-frame clones and leaves some out. The sample carries around 350,000 clones, over 9.5% recorded once. Findings and caveats of the study: Type 1 diabetes patients had TCRB CDR3s that were shorter (moderately but significantly so) in all four CD4+ subsets.

V and J are TRBV7-2 and TRBJ1-2, with D perhaps TRBD1 (6 bases). The clonotype was recovered from a man in his late teens or twenties in good health. The specimen was naive CD4+ T cells from blood. DNA of the CDR3: TGTGCCAGCAGATTTGGGGGGGCCGACTATGGCTACACCTTC. It is translated as CASRFGGADYGYTF.